These 31 T cell receptor beta chains came from one sample sequenced in a study of shared clonotypes between healthy human individuals. Assay used: immunoSEQ multiplex PCR; TCRdb lists only in-frame clones, some missing. The sample yields some 2.4 million clones, approximately 93% seen once. The sample was naive CD4+ T cells from PBMCs. Described subset: CD45RA+ positively selected. Receptors were obtained from a young man in good health. Some clones in this sample may be carry-over from other donors' samples.

The gene calls are TRBV25-1 and TRBJ1-5; D gene ambiguous. The CDR3 has 15 residues. The V gene's germline CDR1 is MGHDK and CDR2 SYGVNS. The V gene lost 0 bases and the J gene lost 3 bases, with 9 bases spanning the gap. CDR3 DNA: TGTGCCAGCAGTGAATACAGGTTTAACAATCAGCCCCAGCATTTT. It codes for CASSEYRFNNQPQHF. Complete variable domain (other parts from reference TRBV25-1 and TRBJ1-5): EADIYQTPRYLVIGTGKKITLECSQTMGHDKMYWYQQDPGMELHLIHYSYGVNSTEKGDLSSESTVSRIRTEHFPLTLESARPSHTSQYLCASSEYRFNNQPQHFGDGTRLSIL.

The genes are TRBV15 and TRBJ2-1, with TRBD2 matching 9 bases. V lost 3 bases to trimming and J lost 3 bases; unmatched junction nucleotides: 6. The CDR3 is 16 amino acids. Germline CDR1 reads LNHNV; CDR2 reads YYDKDF (reference sequence). CDR3 protein: CATSSRRLADYNEQFF. The CDR3 nucleotides read TGTGCCACCAGCAGCCGCCGACTAGCGGACTACAATGAGCAGTTCTTC.

The rearrangement joins TRBV4-2 to TRBJ1-4, with 9 nucleotides matching TRBD1. Trimming removed 2 bases from V and 4 bases from J; junction bases left unmatched: 5. Germline-derived CDR1 and CDR2 are LGHNA and YNFKEQ. The CDR3 is 16 amino acids. The DNA for the CDR3 is TGTGCCAGCAGCCAAATCCGACAGGGGGGTAATGAAAAACTGTTTTTT. Its translation is CASSQIRQGGNEKLFF.

This clone was recorded once. This rearrangement joins TRBV27 to TRBJ1-4; weak D call: TRBD1 (6 bases). Between the trimmed V and J ends, which lost 10 bases and 4 bases, there was a span of 25 bases. Germline lookup yields CDR1 MNHEY and CDR2 SMNVEV (reference sequence). CDR3 length: 17 amino acids. CDR3 amino acids: CANSLGPHRALNEKLFF. The CDR3 DNA reads as TGTGCCAACTCTTTAGGTCCCCACAGGGCCCTTAATGAAAAACTGTTTTTT.

Concerning this clone itself: The sample carries other DNA sequences with the same CDR3. The CDR3 sequence is CASSLGDSGNTIYF. The CDR3 DNA follows: TGCGCCAGCAGCTTAGGGGACTCTGGAAACACCATATATTTT. The V and J genes are TRBV5-1 and TRBJ1-3, with TRBD1 as a possible D gene (5 bases). CDR1 SGHRS and CDR2 YFSETQ come from the germline V gene. Deletions cut 2 bases from V and 0 bases from J, with 6 bases between. The CDR3 loop spans 14 amino acids.

CDR3 DNA sequence: TGTGCCAGCAGACCTGGGCGGTGGGGGACTAGCGGGAGCGAGACCCAGTACTTC. It is translated as CASRPGRWGTSGSETQYF. V gene TRBV7-9 combines with J gene TRBJ2-5, with 14 bases fitting TRBD2. The V gene end was trimmed by 6 bases and the J gene end by 5 bases; junction bases not matched to a gene: 14. The germline V gene has CDR1 SEHNR and CDR2 FQNEAQ (reference sequence). This CDR3 contains 18 residues.

The V gene is TRBV5-1, the J gene TRBJ1-1, with 7 bases that match TRBD1. Per germline, CDR1 SGHRS and CDR2 YFSETQ. The CDR3 sequence is 15 residues long. V shed 4 bases, J shed 1 base, and the junction held 7 bases outside the gene matches. Here the CDR3 DNA reads TGCGCCAGCAGCGAAAGGACAGGCGGGAACACTGAAGCTTTCTTT. This codes for CASSERTGGNTEAFF.

This rearrangement joins TRBV5-1 to TRBJ2-6, with a weak D call TRBD1 (5 bases). The CDR3 covers 12 residues. V gave up 1 base and J gave up 12 bases, with 8 bases separating them. Germline loops: CDR1 SGHRS, CDR2 YFSETQ. CDR3 bases: TGCGCCAGCAGCTTGACAGGTCCCGTCCTGACTTTC. Amino acids: CASSLTGPVLTF.

This chain connects TRBV11-2 to TRBJ2-1; 10 positions agree with TRBD2. Germline CDR1 reads SGHAT; CDR2 reads FQNNGV. Trimming cost V 0 bases and J 5 bases; bases outside gene matches: 1. This CDR3 contains 15 residues. The DNA for the CDR3 is TGTGCCAGCAGCTTAGAGGGACTAGCGAACAATGAGCAGTTCTTC. Its protein is CASSLEGLANNEQFF.

CDR3 sequence: CASSAQGNTIYF. The CDR3 DNA reads as TGTGCCAGCAGCGCCCAGGGAAACACCATATATTTT. The V call is TRBV7-9, the J call TRBJ1-3, with D uncertain. The CDR3 length is 12 residues. Germline assignment: CDR1 SEHNR and CDR2 FQNEAQ (reference sequence). V was shortened by 5 bases and J by 4 bases, with 6 bases between the two germline ends.

V is TRBV2 and J is TRBJ2-3, with D unresolved. The CDR3 length is 14 residues. Trimming pared 6 bases from V and 1 base from J, leaving 11 bases between. Germline lookup yields CDR1 SNHLY and CDR2 FYNNEI. CDR3 nucleotide sequence: TGTGCCAGCAGGGTTAGCTGGGGCACAGATACGCAGTATTTT. It specifies CASRVSWGTDTQYF.

This chain connects TRBV18 to TRBJ2-5; 7 bases agree with TRBD1. V trimming: 2 bases; J trimming: 1 base; junction bases outside the gene matches: 10. The CDR3 sequence is 17 residues long. Per the germline V gene, CDR1 is KGHSH and CDR2 is LQKENI. The CDR3 loop is CASSPLGGDRVQETQYF. The CDR3 DNA is TGTGCCAGCTCACCATTGGGTGGGGACAGAGTCCAAGAGACCCAGTACTTC.

V usage is TRBV29-1 and J usage is TRBJ2-2; 8 nucleotides agree with TRBD1. The CDR3 is made up of 15 amino acids. Germline V gene lookup returns CDR1 SQVTM and CDR2 ANQGSEA. Trimming at V came to 8 bases and at J to 0 bases, leaving 8 bases not matched to a gene. The CDR3 DNA reads TGCAGCCCGCGGGGACAGGCTGCGAACACCGGGGAGCTGTTTTTT. The encoded protein is CSPRGQAANTGELFF.

The gene calls are TRBV5-1 and TRBJ1-1; no reliable D call. Between the trimmed V and J ends, which lost 4 bases and 6 bases, there was a span of 13 bases. CDR1 is SGHRS, CDR2 YFSETQ, per germline. The CDR3 totals 13 residues. The DNA of the CDR3 is TGCGCCAGCAGCCGAACAATGGTCTCTGAAGCTTTCTTT. Its translation: CASSRTMVSEAFF.

The V call is TRBV28, the J call TRBJ2-1; D is possibly TRBD2 (6 bases). Germline-derived CDR1 and CDR2 are MDHEN and SYDVKM. The CDR3 extends over 16 amino acids. V lost 6 bases and J 9 bases, leaving 24 bases between the germline ends. This CDR3 is CASSSPGESRGGEQFF. The CDR3 bases are TGTGCCAGCAGCTCTCCGGGGGAATCCCGTGGGGGTGAGCAGTTCTTC.

The CDR3 nucleotides are TGCGCCAGCAGTCGTTTGGGGGCCCTCTCCTACGAGCAGTACTTC. Its translation: CASSRLGALSYEQYF. The chain employs TRBV4-1 and TRBJ2-7; TRBD1 might be the D (6 bases). The CDR3 consists of 15 residues. The germline V and J ends were trimmed by 6 bases and 0 bases, with 15 bases remaining between them. The germline V gene encodes CDR1 MGHRA and CDR2 YSYEKL.

About this clone itself: The same CDR3 can be traced to other DNA sequences in this sample. The chain links TRBV5-4 to TRBJ2-7; D gene unclear. CDR1 is SGHNT and CDR2 is YYREEE in the germline V gene (reference sequence). Between the trimmed V and J ends, which lost 0 bases and 2 bases, there was a span of 6 bases. CDR3 length: 13 residues. The CDR3: CASSLGTTYEQYF. CDR3 in DNA: TGTGCCAGCAGCTTGGGAACTACCTACGAGCAGTACTTC.

J is TRBJ2-1 and V is TRBV28; TRBD2 agrees at 12 bases. V shed 5 bases, J shed 7 bases, and the junction held 6 bases outside the gene matches. CDR3 size: 15 residues. Germline CDR1 is MDHEN and CDR2 is SYDVKM. CDR3 protein: CASSLTSGRQNEQFF. CDR3 sequence (DNA): TGTGCCAGCAGTCTTACTAGCGGGAGGCAGAATGAGCAGTTCTTC.

This sequence joins TRBV19 and TRBJ1-2; D possibly corresponds to TRBD1 (6 bases). Trimming pared 3 bases from V and 8 bases from J, leaving 10 bases between. The CDR3 is 12 residues long. Germline CDR1 is LNHDA and CDR2 is SQIVND (reference sequence). This chain's CDR3 is CASSMDRRGYTF. In nucleotides, the CDR3 is TGTGCCAGTAGTATGGACAGACGGGGCTACACCTTC.

This chain links TRBV7-3 with TRBJ2-2; 13 bases line up with TRBD2. The J segment lost 4 bases and the V segment lost 5 bases, leaving 7 bases of the junction unmatched. Germline lookup yields CDR1 SGHTA and CDR2 FQGTGA. This CDR3 is 17 amino acids long. The CDR3 reads CASSTLAGGPRTGELFF. CDR3 bases: TGTGCCAGCAGCACACTAGCGGGAGGGCCCCGCACCGGGGAGCTGTTTTTT.

The chain recombines TRBV27 with TRBJ1-2; TRBD1 matches 9 bases. With 5 bases clipped from V and 2 bases from J, the junction kept 15 bases outside the gene matches. The CDR3 spans 18 residues. From germline, CDR1 is MNHEY and CDR2 SMNVEV (reference sequence). The CDR3 loop is CASSPRGTGRLGNYGYTF. The CDR3 DNA follows: TGTGCCAGCAGTCCCAGGGGGACAGGGAGGTTGGGGAACTATGGCTACACCTTC.

V and J are TRBV30 and TRBJ1-1; the D gene is possibly TRBD1 (5 bases). The CDR3 totals 14 residues. Deletions cut 0 bases from V and 1 base from J, with 9 bases between. Germline assignment: CDR1 GTSNPN and CDR2 SVGIG (reference sequence). In DNA, the CDR3 is TGTGCCTGGAGTGTAGGGGCGGGGAACACTGAAGCTTTCTTT. Amino acids: CAWSVGAGNTEAFF.

This rearrangement joins TRBV20-1 to TRBJ1-2, with 7 bases aligning to TRBD1. After removal of 5 bases from V and 4 bases from J, the junction contained 1 base not matched to a gene. The CDR3 has 11 residues. Per the germline V gene, CDR1 is DFQATT and CDR2 is SNEGSKA (reference sequence). For the CDR3, the DNA is TGCAGTGCTCAGGGGGGCTATGGCTACACCTTC. As protein: CSAQGGYGYTF.

The rearrangement links TRBV7-2 to TRBJ1-1; D uncertain. V dropped 4 bases and J dropped 6 bases, with 9 bases sitting between them. Germline assignment: CDR1 SGHTA and CDR2 FQGNSA. CDR3 size: 12 residues. CDR3 residues: CASSSPPAEAFF. CDR3 nucleotides: TGTGCCAGCAGCTCCCCGCCAGCTGAAGCTTTCTTT.

V gene TRBV25-1 combines with J gene TRBJ2-3; 8 nucleotides agree with TRBD2. Germline trimming cut 1 base from V and 0 bases from J; bases unmatched to any gene: 3. Germline assignment: CDR1 MGHDK and CDR2 SYGVNS. CDR3 size: 16 residues. In DNA form, the CDR3 reads TGTGCCAGCAGTGAATGGACTAGCCTCAGCACAGATACGCAGTATTTT. Amino acid sequence: CASSEWTSLSTDTQYF.

V and J are TRBV5-5 and TRBJ2-1; D is undetermined. This CDR3 has 13 residues. In germline, CDR1 is SGHKS, CDR2 YYEKEE (reference sequence). V lost 2 bases and J 5 bases, leaving 8 bases between the germline ends. CDR3 sequence (DNA): TGTGCCAGCAGCTTTGGCAGCCACAATGAGCAGTTCTTC. Amino acid sequence: CASSFGSHNEQFF.

The chain recombines TRBV18 with TRBJ2-2, with unresolved D. The germline V gene encodes CDR1 KGHSH and CDR2 LQKENI. The CDR3 is 16 amino acids. V gave up 2 bases and J gave up 0 bases, with 10 bases separating them. CDR3: CASSPGSYANTGELFF. The CDR3 nucleotides read TGTGCCAGCTCACCAGGTTCTTACGCGAACACCGGGGAGCTGTTTTTT.

The chain joins TRBV7-8 to TRBJ2-7; 8 nucleotides match TRBD2. This CDR3 is 17 amino acids long. Germline CDR1 and CDR2: SGHVS and FQNEAQ. The V gene end was trimmed by 0 bases and the J gene end by 1 base; junction bases not matched to a gene: 8. The CDR3: CASSLARLAGGSYEQYF. CDR3 DNA: TGTGCCAGCAGCTTAGCGAGGCTAGCGGGCGGGTCCTACGAGCAGTACTTC.

The genes are TRBV7-8 and TRBJ2-7; D remains unclear. CDR1 is SGHVS and CDR2 is FQNEAQ in the germline V gene. The CDR3 extends over 13 amino acids. V gave up 4 bases and J gave up 7 bases, with 14 bases separating them. In DNA, the CDR3 is TGTGCCAGCAGCTCCCAAACGGTTTCAGAGCAGTACTTC. Residues: CASSSQTVSEQYF.

CDR3 loop: CASRPDRPSYEQYF. The CDR3 bases are TGTGCCAGCAGGCCGGACAGACCCTCCTACGAGCAGTACTTC. The J gene is TRBJ2-7, the V gene TRBV28; D is perhaps TRBD1 (6 bases). The CDR3 covers 14 residues. V was cut by 6 bases and J by 0 bases, with 12 bases left in between. The germline CDR1 and CDR2 sequences are MDHEN and SYDVKM.

The CDR3 region is CASSWPRGTGTRSPLHF. CDR3 coding DNA: TGTGCCAGCAGTTGGCCCCGAGGGACAGGAACCCGTTCACCCCTCCACTTT. This chain connects TRBV28 to TRBJ1-6; 8 nucleotides align to TRBD1. The CDR3 is made up of 17 amino acids. The germline V gene encodes CDR1 MDHEN and CDR2 SYDVKM. The V gene end was trimmed by 4 bases and the J gene end by 9 bases; junction bases not matched to a gene: 14.